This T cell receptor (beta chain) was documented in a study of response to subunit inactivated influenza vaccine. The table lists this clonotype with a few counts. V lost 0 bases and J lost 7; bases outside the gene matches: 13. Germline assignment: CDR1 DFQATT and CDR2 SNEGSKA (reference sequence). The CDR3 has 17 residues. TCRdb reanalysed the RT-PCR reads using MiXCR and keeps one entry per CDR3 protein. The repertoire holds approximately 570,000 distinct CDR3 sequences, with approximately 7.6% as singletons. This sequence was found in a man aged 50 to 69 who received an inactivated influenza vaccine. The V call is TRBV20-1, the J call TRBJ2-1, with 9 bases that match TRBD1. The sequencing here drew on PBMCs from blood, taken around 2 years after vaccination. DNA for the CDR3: TGCAGTGCTAGAGACCGCAGGGCCGGGACAGGGTGGAATGAGCAGTTCTTC. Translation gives CSARDRRAGTGWNEQFF.